The rows below give T cell receptor beta chains drawn from one sample of a study of PD-1 blockade in classical Hodgkin lymphoma. Clones were sequenced by immunoSEQ multiplex PCR, and TCRdb holds only the in-frame ones, with some missing. The table shows about 50,000 clones, with around 75% occurring only once. Material: peripheral blood mononuclear cells (PBMCs), obtained before the second cycle of nivolumab. These receptors originate from a human donor with classical Hodgkin lymphoma. Both conserved end residues are part of each CDR3.

>TRBV28|TRBJ2-5
CASSLVGQGKETQYF
>TRBV6-5|TRBJ2-2
CASSYSNWKSTGELFF
>TRBV25-1|TRBJ2-7
CASMSQTYEQYF
>TRBV30|TRBJ2-2
CAWIDPNTGELFF
>TRBV27|TRBJ2-5
CASSWLADQETQYF
>TRBV2|TRBJ2-5
CASRRRDSLQETQYF
>TRBV7-3|TRBJ2-1
CASSLTLLALSYNEQFF
>TRBV9|TRBJ2-7
CASSVGLAGRYEQYF
>TRBV14|TRBJ1-1
CASSQAGRTEAFF
>TRBV7-3|TRBJ2-1
CASSLLGGNEQFF
>TRBV9|TRBJ2-1
CASSVGPGGGNEQFF
>TRBV5-4|TRBJ2-1
CASSSRTLNEQFF
>TRBV7-2|TRBJ2-2
CASSHPGLAGDRTGELFF
>TRBV6-6|TRBJ1-1
CASSYRGQGIEAFF
>TRBV4-2|TRBJ2-7
CASSQSVTSGSTYEQYF
>TRBV18|TRBJ1-5
CASSSIIGQGSLQPQHF
>TRBV4-2|TRBJ2-1
CASSQGRLADTRTPFF
>TRBV21-1|TRBJ2-5
CASLLGREGRETQYF
>TRBV7-8|TRBJ2-2
CASSYPLDRVTGELFF
>TRBV7-2|TRBJ1-2
CASGNYGYTF
>TRBV2|TRBJ1-5
CASRAGFLSNQPQHF
>TRBV6-6|TRBJ2-5
CASSPTGLAAQYF
>TRBV7-9|TRBJ2-1
CASSLGEQFF
>TRBV27|TRBJ1-1
CASSLSSGGTEAFF
>TRBV14|TRBJ2-1
CASSHLGLAGGGEQFF
>TRBV6-5|TRBJ1-1
CASSSVDTEAFF